These 29 T cell receptor beta chains share one sample of origin, sequenced in a study of blood T cell repertoires in COVID-19. Profiled with immunoSEQ multiplex PCR; TCRdb holds only in-frame clones, not every one. The repertoire holds 130,000 to 150,000 clones, with 85% to 90% as singletons. Sequencing was carried out using peripheral blood. These receptors were obtained from a woman aged 35 to 49 with acute or convalescent COVID-19.

The gene calls are TRBV28 and TRBJ2-3; the D gene is possibly TRBD2 (7 bases). This CDR3 has 15 residues. Germline CDR1 is MDHEN and CDR2 is SYDVKM. Trimming pared 2 bases from V and 2 bases from J, leaving 11 bases between. In nucleotides, the CDR3 is TGTGCCAGCAGTTTAGCGGGGGCCCTCACAGATACGCAGTATTTT. Protein product: CASSLAGALTDTQYF. The variable domain in full, with the rest retrieved from reference TRBV28 and TRBJ2-3, is DVKVTQSSRYLVKRTGEKVFLECVQDMDHENMFWYRQDPGLGLRLIYFSYDVKMKEKGDIPEGYSVSREKKERFSLILESASTNQTSMYLCASSLAGALTDTQYFGPGTRLTVL.

There are a few counts of this clone. J is TRBJ2-5 and V is TRBV3-1 (or the pseudogene TRBV3-2), with a tentative D call TRBD1 (6 bases). CDR1 is LGHDT and CDR2 is YNNKEL in the germline V gene (reference sequence). The CDR3 totals 15 residues. Trimming pared 4 bases from V and 2 bases from J, leaving 14 bases between. The CDR3 DNA reads as TGTGCCAGCAGCCGCTTTAACCAGGGGCAAGAGACCCAGTACTTC. Its protein product is CASSRFNQGQETQYF.

The chain combines TRBV11-3 with TRBJ2-2; maybe TRBD1 (5 bases). The CDR3 consists of 16 residues. Germline assignment: CDR1 SGHNT and CDR2 YENEEA. The germline V and J ends were trimmed by 5 bases and 0 bases, with 13 bases remaining between them. The CDR3 protein is CASSHRQLANTGELFF. DNA of the CDR3: TGTGCCAGCAGCCACAGACAGCTAGCGAACACCGGGGAGCTGTTTTTT.

This chain connects TRBV7-2 to TRBJ2-1; 14 bases fit TRBD2. This CDR3 has 16 residues. The V segment lost 4 bases and the J segment 7 bases; nucleotides outside the gene matches: 6. Germline V gene data show CDR1 as SGHTA and CDR2 as FQGNSA. This CDR3 reads CASSSGLAGGLNEQFF. In DNA form, the CDR3 reads TGTGCCAGCAGCTCAGGACTAGCGGGAGGATTAAATGAGCAGTTCTTC.

The chain carries TRBV28 and TRBJ2-5, with a weak D call TRBD1 (6 bases). The CDR3 loop spans 14 amino acids. Per germline, CDR1 MDHEN and CDR2 SYDVKM. The V end lost 5 bases, the J end lost 5 bases, and 15 bases lay between the germline ends. The DNA of the CDR3 is TGTGCCAGCAGTCCCCAAACAGGGACGGAGACCCAGTACTTC. This codes for CASSPQTGTETQYF.

The chain recombines TRBV19 with TRBJ1-5; 10 positions agree with TRBD1. CDR1 and CDR2 (germline): LNHDA, SQIVND (reference sequence). The J segment lost 3 bases and the V segment lost 4 bases, leaving 12 bases of the junction unmatched. This CDR3 comprises 18 residues. The CDR3 loop is CASSRSGQGGQINQPQHF. CDR3 DNA sequence: TGTGCCAGTAGTAGGTCCGGACAGGGGGGGCAAATCAATCAGCCCCAGCATTTT.

This chain links TRBV6-4 with TRBJ2-1; D possibly corresponds to TRBD2 (7 bases). Germline CDR1 reads MRHNA; CDR2 reads SNTAGT. The CDR3 is 15 residues long. V was pared by 3 bases and J by 10 bases, with 19 bases between. The CDR3 sequence: CASSEAGEGDAEQFF. The CDR3 DNA reads TGTGCCAGCAGTGAGGCGGGAGAGGGGGATGCGGAGCAGTTCTTC.

The J gene is TRBJ1-5, the V gene TRBV7-8; 12 bases line up with TRBD1. CDR3 length equals 17 residues. Germline assignment: CDR1 SGHVS and CDR2 FQNEAQ. The junction had 9 bases not matched to a gene; V was cut back by 2 bases and J by 7 bases. CDR3 region: CASSLSPGQGARQPQHF. In DNA form, the CDR3 reads TGTGCCAGCAGCTTATCCCCGGGACAGGGGGCTAGGCAGCCCCAGCATTTT.

The chain carries TRBV7-9 and TRBJ2-2, with a weak D call TRBD1 (5 bases). Germline values: CDR1 SEHNR, CDR2 FQNEAQ (reference sequence). Trimming left V 11 bases short and J 4 bases short, with 11 bases between. CDR3 length: 12 amino acids. CDR3 loop: CAGQGATGELFF. Written as DNA, the CDR3 is TGTGCCGGGCAGGGTGCCACCGGGGAGCTGTTTTTT.

This rearrangement joins TRBV5-1 to TRBJ1-6; D gene uncertain. Trimming removed 0 bases from V and 5 bases from J, with 12 bases in between. The CDR3 has 16 amino acids. CDR1 is SGHRS, CDR2 YFSETQ, per germline. In DNA form, the CDR3 reads TGCGCCAGCAGCTTGGTGCAGTCCCCGAATAATTCACCCCTCCACTTT. Protein product: CASSLVQSPNNSPLHF.

Written as DNA, the CDR3 is TGTGCCAGCAGCCAGGCTAGGCGGAGCTCGAACACTGAAGCTTTCTTT. It codes for CASSQARRSSNTEAFF. V is TRBV3-1 (or the pseudogene TRBV3-2) and J is TRBJ1-1; D gene unclear. V lost 3 bases and J 1 base, leaving 15 bases between the germline ends. The CDR3 length is 16 residues. CDR1 and CDR2 from the germline V gene are LGHDT and YNNKEL (reference sequence).

The chain links TRBV7-9 to TRBJ2-7; tentative D call: TRBD1 (6 bases). Trimming cost V 8 bases and J 0 bases, with 14 bases left between them. The CDR3 sequence is 14 residues long. The germline V gene encodes CDR1 SEHNR and CDR2 FQNEAQ (reference sequence). The CDR3 region has the DNA TGTGCCAGCGGCGGACAGTCCCTCTCCTACGAGCAGTACTTC. It yields the protein CASGGQSLSYEQYF.

This clone was observed a few times. V is TRBV18 and J is TRBJ1-3, with D hard to call. The CDR3 contains 14 residues. V was cut by 2 bases and J by 0 bases, with 5 bases left in between. The germline V gene has CDR1 KGHSH and CDR2 LQKENI. CDR3 coding DNA: TGTGCCAGCTCACCATCAGACTCTGGAAACACCATATATTTT. Its translation is CASSPSDSGNTIYF.

The table lists this clone with a few counts. V is TRBV6-2 or TRBV6-3 and J is TRBJ1-5; D gene unclear. The germline CDR1 and CDR2 sequences are MNHEY and SVGEGT. The CDR3 is made up of 12 amino acids. V lost 0 bases and J 10 bases, leaving 7 bases between the germline ends. Here the CDR3 DNA reads TGTGCCAGCAGTTACTCGGAGCTCCCCCAGCATTTT. This sequence encodes CASSYSELPQHF.

The gene calls are TRBV4-2 and TRBJ1-6; 9 bases align to TRBD1. This CDR3 contains 14 residues. Trimming removed 3 bases from V and 10 bases from J; junction bases left unmatched: 4. Germline values: CDR1 LGHNA, CDR2 YNFKEQ. For the CDR3, the DNA is TGTGCCAGCAGCCAGGGACAGGGAGGCTCACCCCTCCACTTT. This translates into CASSQGQGGSPLHF.

The V gene is TRBV11-2, the J gene TRBJ1-1, with 7 positions matching TRBD1. From germline, CDR1 is SGHAT and CDR2 FQNNGV. The junction had 9 bases not matched to a gene; V was cut back by 3 bases and J by 8 bases. This CDR3 is 14 amino acids long. The CDR3 nucleotides read TGTGCCAGCAGCTTTCCCAGGGGGGACAGAGAAGCTTTCTTT. Translation gives CASSFPRGDREAFF.

This chain links TRBV5-1 with TRBJ1-2; 9 bases map to TRBD1. The CDR3 spans 14 residues. CDR1 SGHRS and CDR2 YFSETQ come from the germline V gene. Germline trimming cut 4 bases from V and 6 bases from J; bases unmatched to any gene: 7. The CDR3 loop reads CASSPQQGAHGYTF. CDR3 bases: TGCGCCAGCAGCCCACAACAGGGGGCGCATGGCTACACCTTC.

This chain connects TRBV5-1 to TRBJ1-5; 7 nucleotides agree with TRBD1. The CDR3 length is 14 residues. V lost 0 bases and J lost 7; bases outside the gene matches: 4. Per the germline V gene, CDR1 is SGHRS and CDR2 is YFSETQ. CDR3 in DNA: TGCGCCAGCAGCTTGGGGCAAGGGGGCCAGCCCCAGCATTTT. It yields the protein CASSLGQGGQPQHF. The full variable domain, with the rest looked up from reference TRBV5-1 and TRBJ1-5, is KAGVTQTPRYLIKTRGQQVTLSCSPISGHRSVSWYQQTPGQGLQFLFEYFSETQRNKGNFPGRFSGRQFSNSRSEMNVSTLELGDSALYLCASSLGQGGQPQHFGDGTRLSIL.

This sequence joins TRBV29-1 and TRBJ1-1; possible D gene TRBD1, 5 bases. Per germline, CDR1 SQVTM and CDR2 ANQGSEA. Trimming pared 6 bases from V and 0 bases from J, leaving 11 bases between. CDR3 length: 13 amino acids. CDR3 amino acids: CSVETAMNTEAFF. CDR3 bases: TGCAGCGTCGAGACAGCTATGAACACTGAAGCTTTCTTT.

This sequence joins TRBV29-1 and TRBJ1-2; 10 bases line up with TRBD1. V trimming: 3 bases; J trimming: 2 bases; junction bases outside the gene matches: 0. The germline V gene has CDR1 SQVTM and CDR2 ANQGSEA. The CDR3 contains 13 residues. The CDR3 coding sequence is TGCAGCGTTGAGGGACAGGGGAACTATGGCTACACCTTC. It translates to CSVEGQGNYGYTF.

This sequence joins TRBV4-1 and TRBJ1-1, with unresolved D. Germline V gene data show CDR1 as MGHRA and CDR2 as YSYEKL. V gave up 0 bases and J gave up 3 bases, with 8 bases separating them. The CDR3 runs to 14 residues. CDR3 DNA sequence: TGCGCCAGCAGCCAAGAGGGAGGATACACTGAAGCTTTCTTT. It is translated as CASSQEGGYTEAFF.

V and J are TRBV10-3 and TRBJ1-1; 7 positions match TRBD1. CDR3 size: 14 residues. Germline-derived CDR1 and CDR2 are ENHRY and SYGVKD. V shed 7 bases, J shed 5 bases, and the junction held 10 bases outside the gene matches. The chain's CDR3 is CAINKDQGETEAFF. The CDR3 nucleotides are TGTGCCATCAATAAGGACCAGGGGGAGACTGAAGCTTTCTTT.

This chain links TRBV28 with TRBJ1-1; D not certain. CDR1 is MDHEN and CDR2 is SYDVKM in the germline V gene. This CDR3 contains 13 residues. Trimming took off 3 bases at V and 3 bases at J, with 8 bases between the two ends. The CDR3 region is CASSFERYTEAFF. The DNA for the CDR3 is TGTGCCAGCAGTTTTGAGAGGTACACTGAAGCTTTCTTT.

The gene calls are TRBV15 and TRBJ2-6; D gene ambiguous. The CDR3 extends over 16 amino acids. V lost 5 bases, J lost 0 bases, and 11 bases lay in between. Looked up from germline, CDR1 is LNHNV and CDR2 is YYDKDF (reference sequence). CDR3 sequence: CATSLAQFSGANVLTF. CDR3 nucleotide sequence: TGTGCCACCAGCCTCGCCCAGTTCTCTGGGGCCAACGTCCTGACTTTC.

This clone has more than one count but fewer than ten. The chain is built from TRBV27 and TRBJ1-6, with a possible D match to TRBD1 (6 bases). The germline V and J ends were trimmed by 5 bases and 14 bases, with 16 bases remaining between them. Germline V gene data show CDR1 as MNHEY and CDR2 as SMNVEV (reference sequence). This CDR3 is 13 amino acids long. The CDR3 reads CASSLSGGGTLHF. CDR3 in DNA: TGTGCCAGCAGTCTGTCCGGCGGGGGCACCCTCCACTTT.

The chain joins TRBV29-1 to TRBJ1-1; D is ambiguous. The V gene lost 6 bases and the J gene lost 7 bases, with 6 bases spanning the gap. The CDR3 is made up of 9 amino acids. From germline, CDR1 is SQVTM and CDR2 ANQGSEA. The CDR3 region has the DNA TGCAGCGTGGAGGGTGAAGCTTTCTTT. Translated: CSVEGEAFF.

The J gene is TRBJ1-2, the V gene TRBV10-3, with D perhaps matching TRBD1 (6 bases). Germline V gene data show CDR1 as ENHRY and CDR2 as SYGVKD. This CDR3 has 13 amino acids. The V end lost 2 bases, the J end lost 8 bases, and 12 bases lay between the germline ends. CDR3 sequence (DNA): TGTGCCATCAGTGAGGGACAGTCACGGGGCTACACCTTC. As protein: CAISEGQSRGYTF.

This chain links TRBV7-8 with TRBJ2-2, with no clear D. This CDR3 contains 15 residues. V lost 4 bases, J lost 2 bases, and 11 bases lay in between. Germline V gene sequence: CDR1 SGHVS, CDR2 FQNEAQ. The CDR3 is CASSSFRFNTGELFF. The DNA of the CDR3 is TGTGCCAGCAGCTCTTTTAGATTTAACACCGGGGAGCTGTTTTTT.

The V and J genes are TRBV30 and TRBJ1-1; maybe TRBD1 (5 bases). Germline CDR1 and CDR2: GTSNPN and SVGIG (reference sequence). The CDR3 has 13 residues. V was shortened by 5 bases and J by 7 bases, with 17 bases between the two germline ends. Here the CDR3 reads CAWFMGGGGEAFF. CDR3 nucleotides: TGTGCCTGGTTCATGGGGGGTGGTGGTGAAGCTTTCTTT.